These 3 T cell receptor beta chains share one sample of origin, sequenced in a study of blood T cell repertoires in COVID-19. Produced via immunoSEQ multiplex PCR; TCRdb's table is partial and in-frame only. Of 95,000 to 120,000 clones in the sample, 88% were seen once. The specimen was peripheral blood. These receptors all come from a human donor in a cohort sampled during active COVID-19.

V usage is TRBV2 and J usage is TRBJ2-7; D gene ambiguous. The CDR3 has 11 residues. The V end was cut by 7 bases, the J end by 3 bases, with 7 bases between. Germline lookup yields CDR1 SNHLY and CDR2 FYNNEI. The CDR3 DNA follows: TGTGCCAGCACGCTAAACTACGAGCAGTACTTC. This gives the protein CASTLNYEQYF. The complete variable domain, with remaining parts taken from reference TRBV2 and TRBJ2-7, reads EPEVTQTPSHQVTQMGQEVILRCVPISNHLYFYWYRQILGQKVEFLVSFYNNEISEKSEIFDDQFSVERPDGSNFTLKIRSTKLEDSAMYFCASTLNYEQYFGPGTRLTVT.

The chain joins TRBV28 to TRBJ1-5, with a possible D match to TRBD1 (6 bases). CDR1 MDHEN and CDR2 SYDVKM come from the germline V gene. The CDR3 runs 14 residues. The V end lost 3 bases, the J end lost 8 bases, and 14 bases lay between the germline ends. The CDR3 DNA sequence: TGTGCCAGCAGTTTCCGCAGGGGATTAAAGCCCCAGCATTTT. This codes for CASSFRRGLKPQHF.

The genes are TRBV28 and TRBJ2-5, with TRBD1 matching 9 bases. Germline V CDR1 and CDR2: MDHEN, SYDVKM. V shed 9 bases, J shed 4 bases, and the junction held 6 bases outside the gene matches. This CDR3 is 13 amino acids long. In DNA form, the CDR3 reads TGTGCCAGTGGACAGGGGAGGGGAGAGACCCAGTACTTC. As protein: CASGQGRGETQYF.